This entry lists 24 T cell receptor beta chains sequenced from one sample in a study of T cell responses to AZD1222 COVID-19 vaccine. The data were produced by immunoSEQ multiplex PCR, yet TCRdb's version contains in-frame clones alone and is incomplete. This sample carries roughly 150,000 clones, around 92% of them seen once, and the ten largest clones take about 2.3%. The input for sequencing was peripheral blood, taken on day 0 of AZD1222 vaccination. All receptors come from an adult in good health.

The chain uses TRBV29-1 and TRBJ1-2, with unresolved D. The germline V gene has CDR1 SQVTM and CDR2 ANQGSEA. The V end was cut by 7 bases, the J end by 2 bases, with 14 bases between. The CDR3 runs to 13 residues. Here the CDR3 reads CSAEGGNNYGYTF. In DNA, the CDR3 is TGCAGCGCCGAAGGCGGGAACAACTATGGCTACACCTTC. The complete variable domain, with remaining parts taken from reference TRBV29-1 and TRBJ1-2, reads SAVISQKPSRDICQRGTSLTIQCQVDSQVTMMFWYRQQPGQSLTLIATANQGSEATYESGFVIDKFPISRPNLTFSTLTVSNMSPEDSSIYLCSAEGGNNYGYTFGSGTRLTVV.

This clone was seen once. The V call is TRBV12-3 or TRBV12-4, the J call TRBJ1-2; D gene unclear. The CDR3 is 13 amino acids. Trimming shortened V by 3 bases and J by 4 bases, and 9 bases separated the two germline ends. The CDR3 DNA is TGTGCCAGCAGTTTCGGACCAATCTATGGCTACACCTTC. Translation: CASSFGPIYGYTF.

The chain combines TRBV6-5 with TRBJ1-2, with D possibly TRBD1 on 5 matching bases. The germline V gene encodes CDR1 MNHEY and CDR2 SVGAGI. Deletions cut 2 bases from V and 0 bases from J, with 13 bases between. This CDR3 is 16 amino acids long. Here the CDR3 DNA reads TGTGCCAGCAGTTACACGGGACTCTTAGCTAACTATGGCTACACCTTC. Encoded protein: CASSYTGLLANYGYTF.

This rearrangement joins TRBV12-3 or TRBV12-4 to TRBJ1-1; D ambiguous. Trimming cost V 5 bases and J 6 bases, with 13 bases left between them. This CDR3 has 13 residues. For the CDR3, the DNA is TGTGCCAGCAGTCCCCATGTCTTGGCTGAAGCTTTCTTT. This codes for CASSPHVLAEAFF.

The chain employs TRBV6-5 and TRBJ2-7; D possibly corresponds to TRBD1 (6 bases). CDR1 is MNHEY, CDR2 SVGAGI, per germline. The CDR3 sequence is 15 residues long. The germline V and J ends were trimmed by 7 bases and 1 base, with 17 bases remaining between them. CDR3 loop: CASKTSGTRSYEQYF. The CDR3 nucleotides read TGTGCCAGCAAAACTTCCGGGACAAGGTCCTACGAGCAGTACTTC.

Written as DNA, the CDR3 is TGTGCCAGCAGCTTAGATTCTCCCTCGACAGGGGGCCAAGAGACCCAGTACTTC. This translates into CASSLDSPSTGGQETQYF. This sequence joins TRBV11-3 and TRBJ2-5, with 9 bases identical to TRBD1. Per the germline V gene, CDR1 is SGHNT and CDR2 is YENEEA. The CDR3 runs to 18 residues. Germline trimming cut 0 bases from V and 1 base from J; bases unmatched to any gene: 9.

The V and J genes are TRBV25-1 and TRBJ1-5, with D possibly TRBD1 on 6 matching bases. CDR1 is MGHDK, CDR2 SYGVNS, per germline. The CDR3 loop spans 14 amino acids. Trimming removed 9 bases at V and 2 bases at J, with 14 bases between. CDR3 bases: TGTGCCAGTAGCCGGGGGGCTGGCAATCAGCCCCAGCATTTT. Its translation: CASSRGAGNQPQHF.

V usage is TRBV5-8 and J usage is TRBJ1-2; a possible D gene is TRBD1 (5 bases). This CDR3 has 13 residues. Germline-derived CDR1 and CDR2 are SGHTS and YDEGEE. With 2 bases removed from V and 4 bases from J, the gap between germline ends came to 9 bases. CDR3 coding DNA: TGTGCCAGCAGCTTTCCGGGGCCCTATGGCTACACCTTC. Translated, it gives CASSFPGPYGYTF.

CDR3 nucleotide sequence: TGTGCCAGTAGTCTGTCCGGGACTAGCGGGAGGGGAGACGAGCAGTTCTTC. It encodes CASSLSGTSGRGDEQFF. The rearrangement joins TRBV19 to TRBJ2-1, with 16 nucleotides matching TRBD2. The V gene end was trimmed by 5 bases and the J gene end by 10 bases; junction bases not matched to a gene: 11. CDR1 is LNHDA, CDR2 SQIVND, per germline (reference sequence). The CDR3 is 17 residues long.

This clone was counted once. In DNA form, the CDR3 reads TGTGCCAGCAGCGTTAATAGCAATCAGCCCCAGCATTTT. Amino acid sequence: CASSVNSNQPQHF. This chain connects TRBV12-3 or TRBV12-4 to TRBJ1-5; D is undetermined. V was cut by 6 bases and J by 0 bases, with 6 bases left in between. The CDR3 extends over 13 amino acids.

The chain carries TRBV30 and TRBJ1-1; D is perhaps TRBD1 (5 bases). The CDR3 spans 11 residues. Trimming left V 2 bases short and J 10 bases short, with 11 bases between. Germline CDR1 reads GTSNPN; CDR2 reads SVGIG (reference sequence). DNA for the CDR3: TGTGCCTGGAGTAGCGGGGGGGGAGCTTTCTTT. Protein sequence: CAWSSGGGAFF.

The chain links TRBV9 to TRBJ2-5; 8 nucleotides align to TRBD2. V shed 0 bases, J shed 5 bases, and the junction held 6 bases outside the gene matches. The CDR3 contains 15 residues. Germline lookup yields CDR1 SGDLS and CDR2 YYNGEE. The CDR3 DNA sequence: TGTGCCAGCAGCGTAGCCGGGGGGGCCGTGGAGACCCAGTACTTC. It codes for CASSVAGGAVETQYF.

This sequence joins TRBV2 and TRBJ2-5, with no clear D. Looked up from germline, CDR1 is SNHLY and CDR2 is FYNNEI. The CDR3 has 13 residues. The ends were cut back, 4 bases at V and 0 bases at J, with 6 bases in the middle. CDR3 bases: TGTGCCAGCAGTGTGGCGGACCAAGAGACCCAGTACTTC. Translation gives CASSVADQETQYF.

This clone was seen a single time. The genes are TRBV2 and TRBJ1-1, with D possibly matching TRBD1 (6 bases). The germline V and J ends were trimmed by 3 bases and 7 bases, with 18 bases remaining between them. Germline V gene sequence: CDR1 SNHLY, CDR2 FYNNEI. This CDR3 has 15 amino acids. CDR3 nucleotide sequence: TGTGCCAGCAGTGATCGGGACATGGGCACCCGTGAAGCTTTCTTT. Amino acids: CASSDRDMGTREAFF.

This sequence joins TRBV4-1 and TRBJ1-3; TRBD1 is a possible D gene (5 bases). Germline CDR1 and CDR2: MGHRA and YSYEKL. This CDR3 contains 17 residues. With 1 base removed from V and 2 bases from J, the gap between germline ends came to 15 bases. CDR3: CASSQGGKGTTGNTIYF. CDR3 nucleotide sequence: TGCGCCAGCAGCCAAGGGGGAAAAGGGACGACTGGAAACACCATATATTTT.

V and J are TRBV27 and TRBJ1-5; 7 bases agree with TRBD1. CDR3 length: 14 amino acids. The trim removed 6 bases at V and 4 bases at J, leaving 6 bases unmatched. Germline V gene lookup returns CDR1 MNHEY and CDR2 SMNVEV (reference sequence). The CDR3 is CASRPGTANQPQHF. The CDR3 nucleotides are TGTGCCAGCAGACCCGGGACAGCTAATCAGCCCCAGCATTTT.

This clone has only one observation. The chain recombines TRBV19 with TRBJ1-5; 9 nucleotides align to TRBD1. Germline trimming cut 5 bases from V and 4 bases from J; bases unmatched to any gene: 3. The CDR3 has 14 amino acids. Germline loops: CDR1 LNHDA, CDR2 SQIVND (reference sequence). CDR3 in amino acids: CASSATGGNQPQHF. For the CDR3, the DNA is TGTGCCAGTAGTGCGACAGGGGGAAATCAGCCCCAGCATTTT.

This rearrangement joins TRBV6-1 to TRBJ1-1; D not resolved. The CDR3 has 13 residues. V gave up 3 bases and J gave up 11 bases, with 16 bases separating them. CDR1 MNHNS and CDR2 SASEGT come from the germline V gene. The DNA for the CDR3 is TGTGCCAGCAGTGACGGGCCCTCGAGGGATGCTTTCTTT. Amino acids: CASSDGPSRDAFF.

The chain employs TRBV29-1 and TRBJ1-1; perhaps TRBD1 as D (6 bases). CDR1 and CDR2 from the germline V gene are SQVTM and ANQGSEA. V was pared by 5 bases and J by 4 bases, with 11 bases between. CDR3 length equals 12 residues. For the CDR3, the DNA is TGCAGCGTTAACCGCAGGGGCACTGAAGCTTTCTTT. Translating gives CSVNRRGTEAFF. The full variable domain, its missing parts supplied by reference TRBV29-1 and TRBJ1-1, is SAVISQKPSRDICQRGTSLTIQCQVDSQVTMMFWYRQQPGQSLTLIATANQGSEATYESGFVIDKFPISRPNLTFSTLTVSNMSPEDSSIYLCSVNRRGTEAFFGQGTRLTVV.

The V and J genes are TRBV6-2 or TRBV6-3 and TRBJ2-3; D is unresolved. The germline V gene has CDR1 MNHEY and CDR2 SVGEGT. This CDR3 has 14 amino acids. The germline V and J ends were trimmed by 4 bases and 0 bases, with 8 bases remaining between them. CDR3 loop: CASSFDPSTDTQYF. The DNA of the CDR3 is TGTGCCAGCAGTTTTGATCCTAGCACAGATACGCAGTATTTT.

The gene calls are TRBV28 and TRBJ1-5, with D maybe TRBD1 (6 bases). The V gene lost 6 bases and the J gene lost 2 bases, with 8 bases spanning the gap. Germline-derived CDR1 and CDR2 are MDHEN and SYDVKM. There are 13 residues in the CDR3. The CDR3: CASRTGGNQPQHF. CDR3 nucleotide sequence: TGTGCCAGCAGGACAGGAGGCAATCAGCCCCAGCATTTT.

This chain connects TRBV6-5 to TRBJ1-5; TRBD1 agrees at 8 bases. Germline lookup yields CDR1 MNHEY and CDR2 SVGAGI. This CDR3 region has 14 residues. The trim removed 6 bases at V and 2 bases at J, leaving 3 bases unmatched. The CDR3 is CASRTTGGNQPQHF. For the CDR3, the DNA is TGTGCCAGCAGAACGACAGGGGGCAATCAGCCCCAGCATTTT.

The rearrangement links TRBV4-2 to TRBJ2-1, with 11 bases lining up with TRBD2. Germline-derived CDR1 and CDR2 are LGHNA and YNFKEQ. The length of the CDR3 is 17 residues. Losses at the gene ends were 1 base for V and 3 bases for J; bases not matched to a gene: 5. This chain's CDR3 is CASSQASGLAVYNEQFF. CDR3 sequence (DNA): TGTGCCAGCAGCCAAGCATCGGGACTAGCGGTCTACAATGAGCAGTTCTTC.

The V gene is TRBV28, the J gene TRBJ1-2; D unresolved. CDR1 is MDHEN, CDR2 SYDVKM, per germline. The length of the CDR3 is 15 residues. Deletions cut 8 bases from V and 0 bases from J, with 16 bases between. The CDR3 region has the DNA TGTGCCAGCGGATCACGCACCGGGGCTAACTATGGCTACACCTTC. This encodes CASGSRTGANYGYTF.